These 3 T cell receptor beta chains came from one sample sequenced in a study of response to subunit inactivated influenza vaccine. TCRdb itself ran the RT-PCR reads through MiXCR, one entry per CDR3 protein. Of about 700,000 distinct CDR3 sequences listed, approximately 14% are singletons. Material: PBMCs from blood, obtained 11 to 12 days after vaccination. The origin of the receptors is a man in his fifties or sixties who received an inactivated influenza vaccine.

CDR3 DNA sequence: TGTGCCACGTTAGCGCCTAACTATGGCTACACCTTC. It yields the protein CATLAPNYGYTF. V is TRBV15 and J is TRBJ1-2, with no clear D. Germline V lookup: CDR1 LNHNV, CDR2 YYDKDF (reference sequence). V was shortened by 9 bases and J by 0 bases, with 8 bases between the two germline ends. The CDR3 spans 12 residues.

CDR3 nucleotides: TGTGCCACCAGCAGAGGGGGGGGCCCCACAGATACGCAGTATTTT. Its protein is CATSRGGGPTDTQYF. The chain recombines TRBV15 with TRBJ2-3, with a possible D match to TRBD2 (7 bases). This CDR3 is 15 amino acids long. Between the trimmed V and J ends, which lost 1 base and 2 bases, there was a span of 10 bases. Germline loops: CDR1 LNHNV, CDR2 YYDKDF (reference sequence).

This clonotype was seen a few times. In nucleotides, the CDR3 is TGTGCCAGCGCACCTCTTGGGCTAAAGGGCACAGATACGCAGTATTTT. Translation: CASAPLGLKGTDTQYF. The chain has TRBV21-1 and TRBJ2-3. TRBV21-1 is a listed pseudogene. The CDR3 is 16 residues long.